The 20 T cell receptor beta chains below all came from one sample that was sequenced in a study of Ad26.COV2.S vaccination and SARS-CoV-2 variants. The table came from immunoSEQ multiplex PCR; TCRdb's copy has only in-frame clones and leaves some out. The repertoire holds 400,000 or so clones, with more than 85% as singletons. The sample's treatment: 15 to 20 received Ad26.COV2.S at low or high dose, single or two shots; several received placebo; per-sample allocation not given. Specimens were obtained on day 63 following the first vaccine or placebo injection. This material consisted of peripheral blood, taken in a trial of Ad26.COV2.S vaccine versus placebo. These receptors all stem from a person between 18 and 59 years old who received the Ad26.COV2.S COVID-19 vaccine or a placebo.

The chain is built from TRBV6-2 or TRBV6-3 and TRBJ2-5, with D possibly matching TRBD2 (6 bases). The V end lost 0 bases, the J end lost 2 bases, and 10 bases lay between the germline ends. This CDR3 spans 15 amino acids. Germline V gene sequence: CDR1 MNHEY, CDR2 SVGEGT. CDR3 amino acids: CASSYSSGTQETQYF. CDR3 DNA sequence: TGTGCCAGCAGTTACTCTTCAGGGACTCAAGAGACCCAGTACTTC.

The chain carries TRBV5-4 and TRBJ2-3; the D gene is possibly TRBD1 (5 bases). This CDR3 is built from 15 residues. Germline values: CDR1 SGHNT, CDR2 YYREEE (reference sequence). V lost 2 bases to trimming and J lost 4 bases, with 14 bases between them. The chain's CDR3 is CASSLQGVLPDTQYF. In nucleotides, the CDR3 is TGTGCCAGCAGCTTACAAGGGGTGCTCCCAGATACGCAGTATTTT.

The V call is TRBV4-3, the J call TRBJ1-2; 9 bases match TRBD1. CDR1 and CDR2 (germline): LGHNA, YSLEER. After removal of 2 bases from V and 7 bases from J, the junction contained 11 bases not matched to a gene. The CDR3 covers 16 residues. In nucleotides, the CDR3 is TGCGCCAGCAGCCAACTGACGACAGGGGGAAGAGGTGGCTACACCTTC. It is translated as CASSQLTTGGRGGYTF.

V usage is TRBV4-2 and J usage is TRBJ2-5; 8 nucleotides agree with TRBD2. The germline CDR1 and CDR2 sequences are LGHNA and YNFKEQ. This CDR3 has 13 amino acids. The J segment lost 7 bases and the V segment lost 1 base, leaving 2 bases of the junction unmatched. The CDR3 region has the DNA TGTGCCAGCAGCCAAGCGGGGGGGTCGACCCAGTACTTC. Translating it yields CASSQAGGSTQYF.

Only a few counts were recorded for this clone. The same CDR3 is also encoded by other DNA sequences in this sample. In DNA form, the CDR3 reads TGTGCCAGTAGCCAGGGTTATCAGCCCCAGCATTTT. Protein product: CASSQGYQPQHF. V usage is TRBV19 and J usage is TRBJ1-5; TRBD1 is a possible D gene (5 bases). Per the germline V gene, CDR1 is LNHDA and CDR2 is SQIVND (reference sequence). This CDR3 comprises 12 residues. V was trimmed by 6 bases and J by 5 bases, leaving 8 bases between them.

The gene calls are TRBV19 and TRBJ2-5; 7 bases line up with TRBD2. The CDR3 is made up of 14 amino acids. Unmatched junction bases numbered 7, after V lost 5 bases and J lost 4 bases. The germline CDR1 and CDR2 sequences are LNHDA and SQIVND (reference sequence). CDR3 bases: TGTGCCAGTAGTCGACGGGGGGAGACAGAGACCCAGTACTTC. Translation: CASSRRGETETQYF.

This chain links TRBV7-2 with TRBJ2-2; TRBD2 aligns across 12 bases. Germline V lookup: CDR1 SGHTA, CDR2 FQGNSA. The J segment lost 5 bases and the V segment lost 5 bases, leaving 12 bases of the junction unmatched. The CDR3 loop spans 18 amino acids. The CDR3 is CASSPAGTSGPGTGELFF. In nucleotides, the CDR3 is TGTGCCAGCAGCCCGGCCGGGACTAGCGGGCCGGGGACCGGGGAGCTGTTTTTT.

The chain employs TRBV3-1 (or the pseudogene TRBV3-2) and TRBJ2-7; TRBD1 aligns across 12 bases. Germline V gene lookup returns CDR1 LGHDT and CDR2 YNNKEL (reference sequence). V lost 1 base, J lost 6 bases, and 7 bases stayed unmatched. This CDR3 contains 16 residues. CDR3 sequence: CASSQVPPGQGAEQYF. For the CDR3, the DNA is TGTGCCAGCAGCCAAGTTCCCCCGGGACAGGGGGCCGAGCAGTACTTC.

The chain has TRBV7-9 and TRBJ2-7, with D perhaps TRBD1 (6 bases). V gave up 8 bases and J gave up 2 bases, with 10 bases separating them. This CDR3 comprises 12 residues. The germline V gene has CDR1 SEHNR and CDR2 FQNEAQ (reference sequence). In nucleotides, the CDR3 is TGTGCCAGCGAGGGGACAACCTACGAGCAGTACTTC. Translating it yields CASEGTTYEQYF.

This chain connects TRBV9 to TRBJ1-3; 7 bases map to TRBD1. In germline, CDR1 is SGDLS, CDR2 YYNGEE. The CDR3 has 15 amino acids. V gave up 2 bases and J gave up 0 bases; unmatched junction bases: 2. The CDR3 nucleotides are TGTGCCAGCAGCGTGGGACAGCTCTCTGGAAACACCATATATTTT. Its protein is CASSVGQLSGNTIYF.

Details on this clone: This CDR3 is also generated by other DNA sequences in the sample. The rearrangement uses TRBV5-1 and TRBJ2-3, with no clear D. Germline V lookup: CDR1 SGHRS, CDR2 YFSETQ. V was shortened by 0 bases and J by 3 bases, with 8 bases between the two germline ends. The CDR3 contains 14 residues. The CDR3 loop reads CASSLGGLTDTQYF. The CDR3 region has the DNA TGCGCCAGCAGCTTGGGAGGCCTTACAGATACGCAGTATTTT. Together with reference TRBV5-1 and TRBJ2-3, the CDR3 gives the full variable domain: KAGVTQTPRYLIKTRGQQVTLSCSPISGHRSVSWYQQTPGQGLQFLFEYFSETQRNKGNFPGRFSGRQFSNSRSEMNVSTLELGDSALYLCASSLGGLTDTQYFGPGTRLTVL.

Regarding this clone: The sample holds other DNA sequences that translate to the same CDR3. V gene TRBV4-3 combines with J gene TRBJ1-1; 9 nucleotides align to TRBD1. The CDR3 contains 16 residues. V was clipped by 1 base and J by 0 bases; unmatched bases: 3. Germline-derived CDR1 and CDR2 are LGHNA and YSLEER. CDR3 in DNA: TGCGCCAGCAGCCAAGGGACAGGGGAAATGAACACTGAAGCTTTCTTT. Protein sequence: CASSQGTGEMNTEAFF.

The rearrangement uses TRBV7-8 and TRBJ1-5; D not certain. Germline V gene data show CDR1 as SGHVS and CDR2 as FQNEAQ. CDR3 length equals 16 residues. Trimming removed 3 bases from V and 3 bases from J, with 15 bases in between. CDR3 loop: CASSFTRAVNNQPQHF. The CDR3 DNA reads as TGTGCCAGCAGCTTCACACGGGCAGTCAACAATCAGCCCCAGCATTTT.

The chain carries TRBV5-1 and TRBJ2-7, with 9 nucleotides matching TRBD1. Trimming at V came to 0 bases and at J to 3 bases, leaving 1 base not matched to a gene. This CDR3 contains 14 residues. Germline loops: CDR1 SGHRS, CDR2 YFSETQ. The CDR3 here is CASSLGDRVYEQYF. The CDR3 nucleotides read TGCGCCAGCAGCTTGGGGGACAGGGTCTACGAGCAGTACTTC.

The chain joins TRBV5-4 to TRBJ1-2, with D possibly TRBD1 on 6 matching bases. CDR1 and CDR2 (germline): SGHNT, YYREEE (reference sequence). The CDR3 extends over 15 amino acids. With 1 base removed from V and 7 bases from J, the gap between germline ends came to 17 bases. The CDR3 nucleotides are TGTGCCAGCAGCTTGTCGGGGGCCCTCCTCCGTGGCTACACCTTC. Protein: CASSLSGALLRGYTF.

The V gene is TRBV7-8, the J gene TRBJ1-4; maybe TRBD1 (6 bases). The CDR3 extends over 14 amino acids. Germline lookup yields CDR1 SGHVS and CDR2 FQNEAQ. Trimming cost V 0 bases and J 6 bases, with 8 bases left between them. In DNA form, the CDR3 reads TGTGCCAGCAGCTTAGCAGGGGGATATGAAAAACTGTTTTTT. This gives the protein CASSLAGGYEKLFF.

Remarks on this clone: The identical CDR3 is also encoded by other nucleotide sequences in the sample. The chain employs TRBV7-2 and TRBJ2-5; TRBD1 aligns across 8 bases. The CDR3 length is 13 residues. Germline V gene sequence: CDR1 SGHTA, CDR2 FQGNSA. The J segment lost 5 bases and the V segment lost 4 bases, leaving 3 bases of the junction unmatched. The CDR3 spells CASSSGGRETQYF. Here the CDR3 DNA reads TGTGCCAGCAGCTCAGGGGGCCGGGAGACCCAGTACTTC.

The J gene is TRBJ1-5, the V gene TRBV28, with D uncertain. This CDR3 is built from 12 residues. V was shortened by 6 bases and J by 9 bases, with 12 bases between the two germline ends. In germline, CDR1 is MDHEN, CDR2 SYDVKM. CDR3 amino acids: CASSSVMGPQHF. The CDR3 nucleotides read TGTGCCAGCAGCTCGGTAATGGGGCCCCAGCATTTT.

Here the CDR3 reads CASSQLSGGAGDEQFF. In DNA form, the CDR3 reads TGTGCCAGCAGCCAGCTAAGCGGGGGGGCTGGGGATGAGCAGTTCTTC. The rearrangement uses TRBV14 and TRBJ2-1, with TRBD2 identical over 10 bases. In germline, CDR1 is SGHDN, CDR2 FVKESK. The CDR3 totals 16 residues. The V and J ends lost 3 bases and 8 bases, in that order; junction bases with no gene match: 10.

The V call is TRBV3-1 (or the pseudogene TRBV3-2), the J call TRBJ2-1; 10 positions agree with TRBD2. The germline V gene encodes CDR1 LGHDT and CDR2 YNNKEL (reference sequence). The V gene end was trimmed by 1 base and the J gene end by 7 bases; junction bases not matched to a gene: 4. This CDR3 contains 15 residues. The CDR3 DNA sequence: TGTGCCAGCAGCCAAGCCCTAGCGGGGGTGAATGAGCAGTTCTTC. The encoded protein is CASSQALAGVNEQFF.